What follows are 29 T cell receptor beta chains derived from one specimen sequenced in a study of shared clonotypes between healthy human individuals. Clones were sequenced by immunoSEQ multiplex PCR, and TCRdb holds only the in-frame ones, with some missing. The data show about 2 million clones, with 90% to 95% seen just once and 0.1% to 0.15% held by the top ten. Material: naive CD4+ T cells sorted from blood. Specified subset: CD45RA+ positively selected. The source is a man aged 18 to 29 in good health.

Only one count was recorded for this clone. The rearrangement uses TRBV6-1 and TRBJ1-2; a weak D match, TRBD1 (5 bases). The CDR3 totals 13 residues. CDR1 is MNHNS and CDR2 is SASEGT in the germline V gene. Trimming removed 8 bases at V and 0 bases at J, with 10 bases between. The DNA of the CDR3 is TGTGCCAGCTATGACAGTCCTAACTATGGCTACACCTTC. Translation gives CASYDSPNYGYTF.

The rearrangement links TRBV18 to TRBJ1-3, with D unclear. Germline-derived CDR1 and CDR2 are KGHSH and LQKENI. V was pared by 5 bases and J by 3 bases, with 8 bases between. This CDR3 contains 13 residues. CDR3 DNA sequence: TGTGCCAGCTCATCCATTGGTGGAAACACCATATATTTT. Translation: CASSSIGGNTIYF.

V usage is TRBV19 and J usage is TRBJ2-7; D might be TRBD1 (7 bases). V was shortened by 10 bases and J by 7 bases, with 17 bases between the two germline ends. Germline CDR1 LNHDA, CDR2 SQIVND (reference sequence). This CDR3 has 12 residues. The CDR3 loop reads CATRQGLEEQYF. The DNA of the CDR3 is TGTGCCACCCGACAGGGACTGGAAGAGCAGTACTTC.

The rearrangement joins TRBV12-5 to TRBJ2-7; D possibly uses TRBD1 or TRBD2 (6 bases each). The CDR3 length is 16 residues. Germline CDR1 LGHNT, CDR2 FRNRAP. V was trimmed by 0 bases and J by 5 bases, leaving 17 bases between them. The CDR3 sequence: CASGLVIARGLDEQYF. CDR3 in DNA: TGTGCTAGTGGTTTGGTAATAGCTCGGGGGCTTGACGAGCAGTACTTC.

The CDR3 DNA follows: TGTGCCAGCAGTGGTCTACCCGACAAGCTTTCGGGTGAGCAGTACTTC. It is translated as CASSGLPDKLSGEQYF. The J gene is TRBJ2-7, the V gene TRBV2; D is unresolved. The V and J ends lost 4 bases and 7 bases respectively, with 23 bases between them. Per germline, CDR1 SNHLY and CDR2 FYNNEI. CDR3 length equals 16 residues.

The rearrangement joins TRBV19 to TRBJ2-4; unclear D gene. V lost 4 bases to trimming and J lost 0 bases, with 10 bases between them. Germline CDR1 reads LNHDA; CDR2 reads SQIVND (reference sequence). This CDR3 region has 15 residues. The CDR3 reads CASSTRRVAKNIQYF. The CDR3 DNA follows: TGTGCCAGTAGTACCAGGCGCGTAGCCAAAAACATTCAGTACTTC.

This clone was detected once. The chain links TRBV14 to TRBJ2-3, with TRBD2 matching over 10 bases. Germline V CDR1 and CDR2: SGHDN, FVKESK. Trimming at V came to 4 bases and at J to 0 bases, leaving 4 bases not matched to a gene. The CDR3 has 16 residues. The CDR3 spells CASSPLAGVSTDTQYF. The CDR3 DNA follows: TGTGCCAGCAGCCCTCTAGCGGGGGTTAGCACAGATACGCAGTATTTT.

The chain carries TRBV10-3 and TRBJ2-1; D ambiguous. This CDR3 is 16 amino acids long. The germline V and J ends were trimmed by 10 bases and 0 bases, with 19 bases remaining between them. From germline, CDR1 is ENHRY and CDR2 SYGVKD. For the CDR3, the DNA is TGTGCCACCCGGCCCGGCGAGCCCCTCTCCTACAATGAGCAGTTCTTC. Translating gives CATRPGEPLSYNEQFF.

This rearrangement joins TRBV6-4 to TRBJ2-1; D call uncertain. Deletions cut 0 bases from V and 5 bases from J, with 8 bases between. Looked up from germline, CDR1 is MRHNA and CDR2 is SNTAGT. The CDR3 has 14 amino acids. The chain's CDR3 is CASSDSKGNNEQFF. CDR3 sequence (DNA): TGTGCCAGCAGTGACTCGAAAGGTAACAATGAGCAGTTCTTC.

The J gene is TRBJ2-7, the V gene TRBV10-1; D call uncertain. The ends were cut back, 3 bases at V and 5 bases at J, with 8 bases in the middle. The CDR3 is 12 residues long. The germline CDR1 and CDR2 sequences are WNHNN and SYGVQD (reference sequence). The CDR3 nucleotides read TGCGCCAGCAGTGAAGGTAACCACGAGCAGTACTTC. Protein: CASSEGNHEQYF.

Of note for this clone: Other nucleotide sequences in the sample specify the same CDR3. The chain joins TRBV27 to TRBJ1-1, with 8 nucleotides matching TRBD1. Germline CDR1 MNHEY, CDR2 SMNVEV (reference sequence). The CDR3 has 16 amino acids. The V segment lost 3 bases and the J segment 1 base; nucleotides outside the gene matches: 7. In DNA, the CDR3 is TGTGCCAGCAGTTTGGGACTTGGACAGGGGAACACTGAAGCTTTCTTT. The encoded protein is CASSLGLGQGNTEAFF.

The chain carries TRBV11-2 and TRBJ2-3; TRBD2 agrees at 8 bases. Trimming took 0 bases from V and 8 from J; bases not matched to a gene: 7. Germline CDR1 reads SGHAT; CDR2 reads FQNNGV. The CDR3 has 15 residues. The CDR3, as DNA: TGTGCCAGCAGCTTAGACGGGAGGGCCGAAGGTACGCAGTATTTT. Its protein product is CASSLDGRAEGTQYF.

The rearrangement joins TRBV27 to TRBJ2-7; TRBD2 matches 8 bases. Germline V gene data show CDR1 as MNHEY and CDR2 as SMNVEV (reference sequence). The junction had 1 base not matched to a gene; V was cut back by 4 bases and J by 8 bases. There are 11 residues in the CDR3. The CDR3 region is CASSSGGKQYF. The CDR3 nucleotides are TGTGCCAGCAGTTCGGGGGGGAAGCAGTACTTC.

This clone is a singleton in its sample. Other DNA sequences in the sample encode the same CDR3. J is TRBJ2-2 and V is TRBV5-1; perhaps D is TRBD1 or TRBD2 (5 bases each). Between the trimmed V and J ends, which lost 0 bases and 2 bases, there was a span of 11 bases. Germline V gene lookup returns CDR1 SGHRS and CDR2 YFSETQ. The CDR3 totals 16 residues. The CDR3 DNA is TGCGCCAGCAGCTTGGCCCGGGGCCCCAACACCGGGGAGCTGTTTTTT. Translating gives CASSLARGPNTGELFF.

The gene calls are TRBV29-1 and TRBJ1-3; D ambiguous. Germline values: CDR1 SQVTM, CDR2 ANQGSEA. This CDR3 is built from 12 residues. V shed 3 bases and J shed 2 bases, with 5 bases lying between them. This CDR3 reads CSVDRPGNTIYF. The CDR3 bases are TGCAGCGTTGACCGGCCTGGAAACACCATATATTTT.

Remarks on this clone: Distinct nucleotide sequences in the sample also encode this CDR3. V and J are TRBV6-1 and TRBJ2-2; 9 bases match TRBD1. With 4 bases clipped from V and 1 base from J, the junction kept 1 base outside the gene matches. From germline, CDR1 is MNHNS and CDR2 SASEGT. The length of the CDR3 is 15 residues. CDR3 DNA: TGTGCCAGCAGTGTGGGACAGGGGAACACCGGGGAGCTGTTTTTT. This sequence encodes CASSVGQGNTGELFF.

This clone was observed a handful of times. The V call is TRBV11-2, the J call TRBJ2-1, with D tentatively TRBD2 (6 bases). Trimming took 4 bases from V and 0 from J, leaving 13 bases between them. Germline V gene data show CDR1 as SGHAT and CDR2 as FQNNGV. This CDR3 has 16 amino acids. DNA for the CDR3: TGTGCCAGCAGCTCCGCCGGGACTGGCTCCTACAATGAGCAGTTCTTC. It translates to CASSSAGTGSYNEQFF.

J is TRBJ1-2 and V is TRBV7-2; TRBD1 agrees at 7 bases. Per germline, CDR1 SGHTA and CDR2 FQGNSA. V was pared by 1 base and J by 7 bases, with 6 bases of the junction left unmatched. The CDR3 is made up of 14 amino acids. CDR3 loop: CASSLGGTVAGYTF. CDR3 bases: TGTGCCAGCAGCTTAGGGGGGACAGTGGCTGGCTACACCTTC.

The rearrangement joins TRBV2 to TRBJ1-1, with unresolved D. V lost 2 bases and J lost 5, with 12 bases in between. Germline V gene data show CDR1 as SNHLY and CDR2 as FYNNEI. CDR3 length: 14 amino acids. The CDR3 loop reads CASSEYGSPTEAFF. The CDR3 region has the DNA TGTGCCAGCAGTGAATATGGGAGTCCTACTGAAGCTTTCTTT.

V gene TRBV10-1 combines with J gene TRBJ2-1; D may be TRBD2 (6 bases). The CDR3 totals 20 residues. V was trimmed by 7 bases and J by 5 bases, leaving 33 bases between them. Germline V gives CDR1 WNHNN, CDR2 SYGVQD (reference sequence). Here the CDR3 DNA reads TGCGCCAGCACCCCTAGGGGACTTGCAGCCATCGGGACCCCTGACAATGAGCAGTTCTTC. It is translated as CASTPRGLAAIGTPDNEQFF.

V is TRBV5-1 and J is TRBJ2-3; D is perhaps TRBD1 or TRBD2 (6 bases each). The germline V gene has CDR1 SGHRS and CDR2 YFSETQ. V shed 5 bases and J shed 2 bases, with 15 bases lying between them. The CDR3 covers 15 residues. CDR3 nucleotide sequence: TGCGCCAGCAGTCGGAGGGGGTCGCTCACAGATACGCAGTATTTT. As protein: CASSRRGSLTDTQYF.

The chain carries TRBV20-1 and TRBJ2-7, with unresolved D. The germline CDR1 and CDR2 sequences are DFQATT and SNEGSKA (reference sequence). The germline V and J ends were trimmed by 0 bases and 7 bases, with 4 bases remaining between them. The CDR3 has 10 amino acids. CDR3 in DNA: TGCAGTGCTAGAGATTTTGAGCAGTACTTC. Translated: CSARDFEQYF.

The rearrangement links TRBV30 to TRBJ2-7, with a tentative D call TRBD1 (5 bases). Trimming took off 1 base at V and 5 bases at J, with 12 bases between the two ends. CDR1 GTSNPN and CDR2 SVGIG come from the germline V gene (reference sequence). The CDR3 has 13 residues. Written as DNA, the CDR3 is TGTGCCTGGAGTGAACAGGTTTCTGACGAGCAGTACTTC. This codes for CAWSEQVSDEQYF.

The chain has TRBV2 and TRBJ1-1; no clear D. Trimming pared 11 bases from V and 2 bases from J, leaving 12 bases between. Germline V gives CDR1 SNHLY, CDR2 FYNNEI. This CDR3 region has 12 residues. CDR3 DNA: TGTGCCGCGAGAGGAGTAAACACTGAAGCTTTCTTT. Its translation is CAARGVNTEAFF.

With respect to this clone: Other DNA sequences in the sample encode the same CDR3. V is TRBV7-2 and J is TRBJ2-1; the D is unclear. Trimming left V 0 bases short and J 9 bases short, with 6 bases between. The germline V gene encodes CDR1 SGHTA and CDR2 FQGNSA. There are 12 residues in the CDR3. The CDR3 nucleotides are TGTGCCAGCAGCTTAGCGCTCGGTGAGCAGTTCTTC. Translating gives CASSLALGEQFF.

The chain recombines TRBV19 with TRBJ2-1; TRBD2 aligns across 12 bases. The V and J ends lost 0 bases and 9 bases, in that order; junction bases with no gene match: 9. CDR1 is LNHDA, CDR2 SQIVND, per germline (reference sequence). This CDR3 has 17 residues. The DNA of the CDR3 is TGTGCCAGTAGTATAGACCCTCCTAGCGGGAGGGTCGGTGAGCAGTTCTTC. As protein: CASSIDPPSGRVGEQFF.

The V gene is TRBV7-2, the J gene TRBJ1-1; no definite D call. CDR1 and CDR2 from the germline V gene are SGHTA and FQGNSA. There are 15 residues in the CDR3. V was trimmed by 0 bases and J by 2 bases, leaving 10 bases between them. CDR3 sequence: CASSLAAQTNTEAFF. CDR3 sequence (DNA): TGTGCCAGCAGCTTAGCAGCCCAGACAAACACTGAAGCTTTCTTT.

The chain recombines TRBV6-6 with TRBJ1-1, with D perhaps TRBD1 (6 bases). V lost 7 bases, J lost 6 bases, and 24 bases lay in between. Germline V gene sequence: CDR1 MNHNY, CDR2 SVGAGI (reference sequence). The CDR3 spans 16 residues. CDR3 in DNA: TGTGCCAGCACCGAGTGGTATGGGACACTCAACCCTGAAGCTTTCTTT. Protein product: CASTEWYGTLNPEAFF.

V usage is TRBV5-1 and J usage is TRBJ1-2; TRBD1 matches 7 bases. Looked up from germline, CDR1 is SGHRS and CDR2 is YFSETQ. This CDR3 is 13 amino acids long. Trimming cost V 2 bases and J 4 bases; bases outside gene matches: 2. The CDR3 region is CASSFRDSYGYTF. CDR3 nucleotide sequence: TGCGCCAGCAGCTTCCGGGACAGCTATGGCTACACCTTC. The full variable domain, in which reference TRBV5-1 and TRBJ1-2 provide the parts outside the CDR3, is KAGVTQTPRYLIKTRGQQVTLSCSPISGHRSVSWYQQTPGQGLQFLFEYFSETQRNKGNFPGRFSGRQFSNSRSEMNVSTLELGDSALYLCASSFRDSYGYTFGSGTRLTVV.